One and the same sample provided the 27 T cell receptor beta chains below, sequenced in a study of T cell repertoires in cytomegalovirus infection. TCRdb reanalysed the reads using MiXCR and keeps one entry per CDR3 protein. The sample comprises some 450,000 distinct CDR3 sequences, under 40% of which are singletons, and approximately 15% rests with the top ten. Sequences were obtained from PBMCs. The receptor set was obtained from a human donor in good health (CMV status not recorded). Some clones in this sample may be carry-over from other donors' samples.

The sample holds a few counts of this clonotype. The V call is TRBV19, the J call TRBJ1-2, with D tentatively TRBD1 (5 bases). CDR1 LNHDA and CDR2 SQIVND come from the germline V gene (reference sequence). V was shortened by 3 bases and J by 3 bases, with 23 bases between the two germline ends. CDR3 size: 18 residues. CDR3: CASSMGVVGRGRDYGYTF. The CDR3 DNA follows: TGTGCCAGTAGTATGGGAGTGGTGGGCCGGGGACGAGACTATGGCTACACCTTC.

As regards this clonotype: This may stem from a read error, because a much larger clone lies one nucleotide away. This CDR3 fails to terminate in the conserved phenylalanine or tryptophan, so it likely reflects a read error. The rearrangement uses TRBV7-6 and TRBJ1-4; TRBD1 agrees at 12 bases. Germline lookup yields CDR1 SGHVS and CDR2 FNYEAQ. The CDR3 loop spans 17 amino acids. With 5 bases clipped from V and 8 bases from J, the junction kept 12 bases outside the gene matches. This CDR3 is CASSLGTGGWFPEKLFL. Written as DNA, the CDR3 is TGTGCCAGCAGCCTCGGGACAGGGGGCTGGTTTCCGGAAAAACTGTTTTTG.

This chain joins TRBV6-2 or TRBV6-3 and TRBJ1-5; 9 bases are a match to TRBD1. Germline CDR1 MNHEY, CDR2 SVGEGT. V shed 6 bases and J 6 bases; nucleotides not matched to a gene: 9. CDR3 size: 15 residues. The CDR3 spells CASRTRHRGPQPQHF. The DNA for the CDR3 is TGTGCCAGCAGGACCCGCCACAGGGGGCCTCAGCCCCAGCATTTT.

This clonotype was detected ten times or more. The CDR3 coding sequence is TGTGCCAGCAGCTTAGTAACTAGCGGAAAAGAGACCCAGTACTTC. Encoded protein: CASSLVTSGKETQYF. The chain combines TRBV7-8 with TRBJ2-5, with 8 bases aligning to TRBD2. Germline values: CDR1 SGHVS, CDR2 FQNEAQ. V trimming: 1 base; J trimming: 3 bases; junction bases outside the gene matches: 4. This CDR3 is built from 15 residues.

The J gene is TRBJ1-2, the V gene TRBV6-1, with D unresolved. The germline V gene encodes CDR1 MNHNS and CDR2 SASEGT. V dropped 6 bases and J dropped 5 bases, with 19 bases sitting between them. The CDR3 is 15 amino acids. The CDR3 is CASSGRARAEYGYTF. The CDR3, as DNA: TGTGCCAGCAGCGGCCGAGCAAGGGCAGAGTATGGCTACACCTTC.

The chain recombines TRBV19 with TRBJ1-1; D is unresolved. The V gene's germline CDR1 is LNHDA and CDR2 SQIVND (reference sequence). The CDR3 totals 15 residues. V was clipped by 1 base and J by 6 bases, with 15 bases between them. CDR3 protein: CASSIVGGLRPEAFF. CDR3 sequence (DNA): TGTGCCAGTAGTATAGTGGGAGGCCTCAGACCTGAAGCTTTCTTT. The full variable domain, with the rest looked up from reference TRBV19 and TRBJ1-1, is DGGITQSPKYLFRKEGQNVTLSCEQNLNHDAMYWYRQDPGQGLRLIYYSQIVNDFQKGDIAEGYSVSREKKESFPLTVTSAQKNPTAFYLCASSIVGGLRPEAFFGQGTRLTVV.

This clonotype was observed a single time. This chain uses TRBV12-3 or TRBV12-4 with TRBJ1-1; D gene unclear. CDR3 size: 12 residues. The V gene lost 3 bases and the J gene lost 5 bases, with 7 bases spanning the gap. CDR3 coding DNA: TGTGCCAGCAGTTTTGTCTTAACTGAAGCTTTCTTT. It is translated as CASSFVLTEAFF.

This clonotype was counted at least ten times. The chain has TRBV14 and TRBJ2-2; D uncertain. The CDR3 runs to 12 residues. Trimming pared 2 bases from V and 8 bases from J, leaving 6 bases between. Germline V gene sequence: CDR1 SGHDN, CDR2 FVKESK. The CDR3 DNA reads as TGTGCCAGCAGCCAACTGGGAGGGGAGCTGTTTTTT. Its protein product is CASSQLGGELFF.

The V gene is TRBV6-4, the J gene TRBJ2-3; 8 nucleotides agree with TRBD2. Looked up from germline, CDR1 is MRHNA and CDR2 is SNTAGT. This CDR3 has 15 residues. The V and J ends lost 2 bases and 4 bases, in that order; junction bases with no gene match: 5. The CDR3: CASSDEAGGSDTQYF. CDR3 nucleotides: TGTGCCAGCAGTGACGAGGCGGGGGGCTCAGATACGCAGTATTTT.

This clonotype was picked up a small number of times. The gene calls are TRBV7-6 and TRBJ2-2, with D perhaps TRBD2 (5 bases). Trimming stripped 7 bases from V and 4 bases from J, with 13 bases between. Looked up from germline, CDR1 is SGHVS and CDR2 is FNYEAQ. This CDR3 has 14 residues. The CDR3: CASIPGISTGELFF. In DNA form, the CDR3 reads TGTGCCAGCATCCCGGGGATTTCCACCGGGGAGCTGTTTTTT. The variable domain in full, with the rest retrieved from reference TRBV7-6 and TRBJ2-2, is GAGVSQSPRYKVTKRGQDVALRCDPISGHVSLYWYRQALGQGPEFLTYFNYEAQQDKSGLPNDRFSAERPEGSISTLTIQRTEQRDSAMYRCASIPGISTGELFFGEGSRLTVL.

This clonotype turned up a few times. V gene TRBV6-2 or TRBV6-3 combines with J gene TRBJ1-6; D call uncertain. Trimming shortened V by 2 bases and J by 5 bases, and 7 bases separated the two germline ends. Germline V lookup: CDR1 MNHEY, CDR2 SVGEGT. The length of the CDR3 is 14 residues. CDR3 protein: CASSYRQNNSPLHF. As DNA, the CDR3 is TGTGCCAGCAGTTACCGGCAGAATAATTCACCCCTCCACTTT.

This clonotype came up a few times. V gene TRBV6-6 combines with J gene TRBJ2-7; D uncertain. This CDR3 has 16 amino acids. CDR1 and CDR2 from the germline V gene are MNHNY and SVGAGI (reference sequence). V was shortened by 2 bases and J by 4 bases, with 18 bases between the two germline ends. CDR3 nucleotide sequence: TGTGCCAGCAGTTACGGGCAGACCCACCCCACGTACGAGCAGTACTTC. Translating gives CASSYGQTHPTYEQYF.

This clonotype was counted at least ten times. The chain has TRBV7-2 and TRBJ2-7; D possibly corresponds to TRBD1 (5 bases). The CDR3 totals 16 residues. V was trimmed by 3 bases and J by 2 bases, leaving 17 bases between them. CDR1 is SGHTA, CDR2 FQGNSA, per germline. CDR3: CASSFLFQGGPYEQYF. DNA for the CDR3: TGTGCCAGCAGCTTTTTGTTCCAGGGTGGACCCTACGAGCAGTACTTC.

J is TRBJ1-6 and V is TRBV19; TRBD1 is a possible D gene (5 bases). The CDR3 extends over 14 amino acids. Per the germline V gene, CDR1 is LNHDA and CDR2 is SQIVND (reference sequence). V was pared by 2 bases and J by 6 bases, with 8 bases between. DNA for the CDR3: TGTGCCAGTAGTATAAGGGGTGGTAATTCACCCCTCCACTTT. Translated: CASSIRGGNSPLHF.

CDR3 region: CASSQGVGPGNTIYF. CDR3 nucleotides: TGCGCCAGCAGCCAGGGTGTGGGTCCTGGAAACACCATATATTTT. The chain joins TRBV4-1 to TRBJ1-3, with D unresolved. CDR1 MGHRA and CDR2 YSYEKL come from the germline V gene. The CDR3 sequence is 15 residues long. Trimming removed 3 bases from V and 2 bases from J, with 11 bases in between.

This clonotype was counted only a few times. J is TRBJ1-1 and V is TRBV10-3; no firm D call. Trimming left V 8 bases short and J 1 base short, with 11 bases between. Germline V CDR1 and CDR2: ENHRY, SYGVKD. The CDR3 consists of 13 residues. The CDR3, as DNA: TGTGCCATCGCACCGCAGGCGAACACTGAAGCTTTCTTT. Protein: CAIAPQANTEAFF.

This clonotype was seen only a few times. The V call is TRBV5-4, the J call TRBJ2-5, with 9 bases identical to TRBD2. Losses at the gene ends were 0 bases for V and 4 bases for J; bases not matched to a gene: 4. Germline V gives CDR1 SGHNT, CDR2 YYREEE (reference sequence). The CDR3 consists of 15 residues. The CDR3 is CASSLERGAPETQYF. In DNA form, the CDR3 reads TGTGCCAGCAGCTTGGAGCGGGGGGCCCCAGAGACCCAGTACTTC.

This rearrangement joins TRBV6-6 to TRBJ1-1; D gene uncertain. The CDR3 totals 12 residues. CDR1 is MNHNY, CDR2 SVGAGI, per germline (reference sequence). The V and J ends lost 2 bases and 6 bases respectively, with 7 bases between them. CDR3 bases: TGTGCCAGCAGTTACCCGGAACCTGAAGCTTTCTTT. It codes for CASSYPEPEAFF.

CDR3 bases: TGCAGCGTTACAGGGCGGAACTATGGCTACACCTTC. Encoded protein: CSVTGRNYGYTF. The rearrangement joins TRBV29-1 to TRBJ1-2; D may be TRBD1 (6 bases). V shed 5 bases and J shed 2 bases, with 9 bases lying between them. The CDR3 length is 12 residues. Germline CDR1 SQVTM, CDR2 ANQGSEA.

Comment on this clonotype: Relative to the germline gene, one junction end is altered; a read error may explain this. The rearrangement joins TRBV7-8 to TRBJ2-5; D perhaps matches TRBD1 (6 bases). The CDR3 is made up of 15 amino acids. Per the germline V gene, CDR1 is SGHVS and CDR2 is FQNEAQ. The CDR3 reads CASSIGTCRQETQEF. In nucleotides, the CDR3 is TGTGCCAGCAGCATCGGGACATGCAGACAAGAGACCCAGGAATTC.

Concerning this clonotype: Because it lacks the conserved phenylalanine or tryptophan at the end, this CDR3 is likely a read error. The chain carries TRBV7-3 and TRBJ2-7; 8 nucleotides align to TRBD1. J was trimmed by 5 bases and V by 2 bases; bases with no gene match: 8. The CDR3 has 15 amino acids. CDR1 is SGHTA and CDR2 is FQGTGA in the germline V gene. CDR3 in amino acids: CASSLEAGGHHEQYL. Written as DNA, the CDR3 is TGTGCCAGCAGCTTAGAGGCAGGGGGCCACCACGAGCAGTACTTA.

This chain links TRBV6-8 with TRBJ1-1; D is uncertain. Germline CDR1 is MNHGY and CDR2 is SAAAGT. This CDR3 comprises 12 residues. V was pared by 7 bases and J by 8 bases, with 14 bases between. The CDR3 region has the DNA TGTGCCAGCATGATTTCGACGGGAGAAGCTTTCTTT. As protein: CASMISTGEAFF.

The gene calls are TRBV30 and TRBJ2-1; D is possibly TRBD1 (5 bases). V shed 3 bases and J shed 10 bases, with 16 bases lying between them. This CDR3 is built from 13 residues. Germline assignment: CDR1 GTSNPN and CDR2 SVGIG (reference sequence). The CDR3 is CAWSDGLKGEQFF. The CDR3 nucleotides are TGTGCCTGGAGCGACGGCCTCAAGGGGGAGCAGTTCTTC.

This clonotype was detected only a few times. V is TRBV4-1 and J is TRBJ2-2; 7 nucleotides agree with TRBD1. J lost 4 bases, V lost 0 bases, and 5 bases had no gene match. CDR3 length: 16 residues. Germline V gene data show CDR1 as MGHRA and CDR2 as YSYEKL. Written as DNA, the CDR3 is TGCGCCAGCAGCCAAGATGCCCCAGGGGGCACCGGGGAGCTGTTTTTT. It encodes CASSQDAPGGTGELFF.

V gene TRBV5-5 combines with J gene TRBJ2-1; TRBD1 agrees at 8 bases. After removal of 0 bases from V and 8 bases from J, the junction contained 16 bases not matched to a gene. This CDR3 spans 18 amino acids. Germline lookup yields CDR1 SGHKS and CDR2 YYEKEE (reference sequence). This chain's CDR3 is CASSLAVGIGSGGDEQFF. As DNA, the CDR3 is TGTGCCAGCAGCTTGGCCGTGGGTATTGGGTCAGGGGGCGATGAGCAGTTCTTC.

This clonotype was seen a handful of times. The chain links TRBV18 to TRBJ1-3; no definite D call. The CDR3 spans 19 residues. The germline V and J ends were trimmed by 2 bases and 0 bases, with 20 bases remaining between them. Germline CDR1 and CDR2: KGHSH and LQKENI. CDR3 loop: CASSPTGGGSAPSGNTIYF. The CDR3 DNA reads TGTGCCAGCTCACCAACTGGTGGTGGCTCAGCTCCCTCTGGAAACACCATATATTTT.

V gene TRBV10-2 combines with J gene TRBJ2-4, with D uncertain. The CDR3 runs to 11 residues. Trimming removed 8 bases at V and 14 bases at J, with 16 bases between. Looked up from germline, CDR1 is WSHSY and CDR2 is SAAADI. The CDR3: CASPSWPSEYF. The CDR3 region has the DNA TGCGCCAGCCCTTCTTGGCCCTCGGAGTACTTC.